These 19 T cell receptor beta chains came from one sample sequenced in a study of spatial heterogeneity in lung cancer. TCRdb re-derived calls from the 5' RACE reads in MiXCR, one entry per CDR3 protein. The data contain about 20,000 distinct CDR3 sequences, around 19% of them singletons. Time point given: sample taken at primary tumor resection. The authors sequenced whole RNA from tumor, nontumor lung or frozen PBMC without sorting. The material sequenced was PBMCs, taken at surgery. Source of these receptors: a male donor with early-stage non-small cell lung cancer.

This clonotype was picked up many times. The chain carries TRBV27 and TRBJ2-5; TRBD2 might be the D (5 bases). With 7 bases removed from V and 9 bases from J, the gap between germline ends came to 12 bases. This CDR3 spans 11 amino acids. CDR1 and CDR2 from the germline V gene are MNHEY and SMNVEV (reference sequence). The CDR3 region is CASTYDGAQYF. In nucleotides, the CDR3 is TGTGCCAGCACCTATGACGGGGCCCAGTACTTC.

V and J are TRBV28 and TRBJ1-1; 10 positions match TRBD1. CDR1 MDHEN and CDR2 SYDVKM come from the germline V gene. The CDR3 extends over 15 amino acids. Trimming at V came to 6 bases and at J to 1 base, leaving 5 bases not matched to a gene. CDR3 protein: CASSPGTGANTEAFF. The CDR3 DNA reads as TGTGCCAGCAGCCCAGGGACAGGGGCGAACACTGAAGCTTTCTTT.

This clonotype showed up just a few times. The rearrangement uses TRBV29-1 and TRBJ2-3; D unresolved. The germline gives CDR1 SQVTM, CDR2 ANQGSEA. The CDR3 is 11 residues long. V lost 6 bases to trimming and J lost 2 bases, with 6 bases between them. CDR3 in amino acids: CSVDLTDTQYF. The DNA for the CDR3 is TGCAGCGTAGATCTCACAGATACGCAGTATTTT.

The rearrangement links TRBV2 to TRBJ2-3; D is perhaps TRBD1 or TRBD2 (5 bases each). CDR1 and CDR2 (germline): SNHLY, FYNNEI. CDR3 length equals 16 residues. V was pared by 5 bases and J by 0 bases, with 15 bases between. The CDR3, as DNA: TGTGCCAGCAGTTACGGGGCCCTAAGGAGCACAGATACGCAGTATTTT. It codes for CASSYGALRSTDTQYF.

The V gene is TRBV20-1, the J gene TRBJ2-2; D is unresolved. The CDR3 has 13 amino acids. V was shortened by 7 bases and J by 3 bases, with 12 bases between the two germline ends. CDR1 and CDR2 (germline): DFQATT, SNEGSKA (reference sequence). The CDR3 loop is CSVSSPYTGELFF. CDR3 bases: TGCAGTGTCAGCAGCCCCTACACCGGGGAGCTGTTTTTT.

This clonotype has at least ten counts. This chain joins TRBV5-1 and TRBJ2-1; 9 bases are shared with TRBD2. V shed 4 bases, J shed 3 bases, and the junction held 5 bases outside the gene matches. Germline-derived CDR1 and CDR2 are SGHRS and YFSETQ. This CDR3 spans 15 amino acids. For the CDR3, the DNA is TGCGCCAGCAGCCCGAGCGGGGGGAGCTACAATGAGCAGTTCTTC. It encodes CASSPSGGSYNEQFF.

The sample holds a few counts of this clonotype. This chain connects TRBV20-1 to TRBJ1-2; no reliable D call. This CDR3 is 12 amino acids long. The germline CDR1 and CDR2 sequences are DFQATT and SNEGSKA (reference sequence). V gave up 1 base and J gave up 5 bases, with 8 bases separating them. The CDR3 coding sequence is TGCAGTGCTAGAGGATCGGTATATGGCTACACCTTC. This translates into CSARGSVYGYTF.

This chain links TRBV9 with TRBJ1-4; no firm D call. Germline CDR1 reads SGDLS; CDR2 reads YYNGEE. The CDR3 length is 16 residues. The germline V and J ends were trimmed by 3 bases and 4 bases, with 16 bases remaining between them. The DNA for the CDR3 is TGTGCCAGCAGCGAGACGCACGGACCGGTTAATGAAAAACTGTTTTTT. Its translation is CASSETHGPVNEKLFF.

The genes are TRBV2 and TRBJ2-2; D is unresolved. The V end lost 5 bases, the J end lost 5 bases, and 12 bases lay between the germline ends. This CDR3 contains 14 residues. Looked up from germline, CDR1 is SNHLY and CDR2 is FYNNEI. For the CDR3, the DNA is TGTGCCAGCAGTCCACGACAATTTACCGGGGAGCTGTTTTTT. Protein product: CASSPRQFTGELFF. The full variable domain, completed using reference TRBV2 and TRBJ2-2, is EPEVTQTPSHQVTQMGQEVILRCVPISNHLYFYWYRQILGQKVEFLVSFYNNEISEKSEIFDDQFSVERPDGSNFTLKIRSTKLEDSAMYFCASSPRQFTGELFFGEGSRLTVL.

Only a few counts were recorded for this clonotype. This chain joins TRBV5-1 and TRBJ1-2; D may be TRBD1 (6 bases). The CDR3 contains 14 residues. Germline loops: CDR1 SGHRS, CDR2 YFSETQ. Trimming cost V 2 bases and J 2 bases, with 10 bases left between them. CDR3 sequence (DNA): TGCGCCAGCAGCTTCGGGGGGCGCAACTATGGCTACACCTTC. Protein sequence: CASSFGGRNYGYTF.

This chain joins TRBV3-1 and TRBJ2-3, with D perhaps matching TRBD1 (6 bases). CDR3 length equals 14 residues. Germline CDR1 and CDR2: LGHDT and YNNKEL (reference sequence). The V gene lost 3 bases and the J gene lost 7 bases, with 14 bases spanning the gap. Here the CDR3 DNA reads TGTGCCAGCAGCCAGGGAAATGGACAGAATACGCAGTATTTT. As protein: CASSQGNGQNTQYF.

This chain joins TRBV6-1 and TRBJ1-2; TRBD1 agrees at 7 bases. Germline values: CDR1 MNHNS, CDR2 SASEGT. This CDR3 contains 10 residues. CDR3 nucleotide sequence: TGTGCTACAGGGGATGGGGGCTACACCTTC. Translated, it gives CATGDGGYTF.

This clonotype was picked up many times. The chain couples TRBV2 to TRBJ1-5; D gene unclear. The germline V and J ends were trimmed by 2 bases and 7 bases, with 9 bases remaining between them. The germline gives CDR1 SNHLY, CDR2 FYNNEI. The CDR3 spans 13 residues. The CDR3 reads CASSEPGIQPQHF. The CDR3 DNA follows: TGTGCCAGCAGTGAACCTGGGATACAGCCCCAGCATTTT.

The V call is TRBV19, the J call TRBJ1-4; D is ambiguous. Deletions cut 2 bases from V and 3 bases from J, with 16 bases between. Per germline, CDR1 LNHDA and CDR2 SQIVND (reference sequence). The CDR3 consists of 17 residues. CDR3 protein: CASSIILGPSANEKLFF. CDR3 bases: TGTGCCAGTAGTATAATCCTCGGACCGTCGGCTAATGAAAAACTGTTTTTT.

By share of the sample, this clonotype is medium-sized. The V and J genes are TRBV11-2 and TRBJ2-2; D unclear. This CDR3 spans 13 amino acids. V was cut by 2 bases and J by 6 bases, with 7 bases left in between. Germline CDR1 SGHAT, CDR2 FQNNGV. CDR3 amino acids: CASSLLGPGELFF. For the CDR3, the DNA is TGTGCCAGCAGCTTATTAGGTCCCGGGGAGCTGTTTTTT.

The gene calls are TRBV6-4 and TRBJ2-3; 9 nucleotides line up with TRBD1. Per germline, CDR1 MRHNA and CDR2 SNTAGT. The CDR3 length is 19 residues. The ends lost 7 bases at V and 2 bases at J; junction bases unmatched: 19. CDR3 sequence reads: CASNPAPQPTGGATDTQYF. CDR3 DNA sequence: TGTGCCAGCAACCCAGCCCCTCAACCGACAGGGGGGGCCACAGATACGCAGTATTTT.

This clonotype was seen only a few times. The chain couples TRBV20-1 to TRBJ2-2, with TRBD1 matching 7 bases. J was trimmed by 8 bases and V by 6 bases; bases with no gene match: 15. The CDR3 is made up of 15 amino acids. Germline CDR1 reads DFQATT; CDR2 reads SNEGSKA (reference sequence). Here the CDR3 reads CSARGSYGDAGELFF. Written as DNA, the CDR3 is TGCAGTGCCAGGGGGTCGTACGGGGACGCAGGGGAGCTGTTTTTT.

This clonotype came up once. A much larger clonotype is one base distant, so this may be a read error. V and J are TRBV7-9 and TRBJ1-1; D is unresolved. The CDR3 length is 12 residues. Germline V gene sequence: CDR1 SEHNR, CDR2 FQNEAQ (reference sequence). In DNA form, the CDR3 reads TGTGTCAGCAGCCCCCCATTGACTGAAGCTTTCTTT. Amino acid sequence: CVSSPPLTEAFF.

This chain uses TRBV20-1 with TRBJ2-1; no clear D. The V end was cut by 0 bases, the J end by 7 bases, with 13 bases between. Per the germline V gene, CDR1 is DFQATT and CDR2 is SNEGSKA (reference sequence). The CDR3 is 14 amino acids. The CDR3 sequence: CSARDPQVGNEQFF. DNA of the CDR3: TGCAGTGCTAGAGATCCTCAGGTGGGGAATGAGCAGTTCTTC.